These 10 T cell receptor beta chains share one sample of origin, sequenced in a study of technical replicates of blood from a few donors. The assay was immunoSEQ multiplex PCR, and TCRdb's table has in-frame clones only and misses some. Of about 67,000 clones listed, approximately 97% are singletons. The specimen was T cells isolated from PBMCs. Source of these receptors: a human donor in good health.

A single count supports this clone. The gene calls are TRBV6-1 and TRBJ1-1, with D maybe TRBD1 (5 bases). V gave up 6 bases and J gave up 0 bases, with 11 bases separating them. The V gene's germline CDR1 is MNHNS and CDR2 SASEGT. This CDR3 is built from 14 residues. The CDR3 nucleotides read TGTGCCAGCAGGCAAGGGGCGGTGAACACTGAAGCTTTCTTT. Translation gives CASRQGAVNTEAFF.

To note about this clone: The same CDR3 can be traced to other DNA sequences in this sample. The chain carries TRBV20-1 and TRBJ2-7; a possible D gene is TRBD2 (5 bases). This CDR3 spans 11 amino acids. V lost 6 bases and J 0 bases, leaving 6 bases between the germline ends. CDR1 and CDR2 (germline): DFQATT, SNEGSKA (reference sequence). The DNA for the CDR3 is TGCAGTGCGAGGGACTCCTACGAGCAGTACTTC. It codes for CSARDSYEQYF.

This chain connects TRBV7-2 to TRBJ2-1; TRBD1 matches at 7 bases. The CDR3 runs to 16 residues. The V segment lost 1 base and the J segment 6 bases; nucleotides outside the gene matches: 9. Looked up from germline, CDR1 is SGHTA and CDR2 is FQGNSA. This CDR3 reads CASSLDRGRVGNEQFF. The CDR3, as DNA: TGTGCCAGCAGCTTAGACAGGGGCAGGGTGGGCAATGAGCAGTTCTTC.

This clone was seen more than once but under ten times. The CDR3 is CASSLYRDVVNTEAFF. As DNA, the CDR3 is TGTGCCAGCAGTTTATACAGGGACGTTGTGAACACTGAAGCTTTCTTT. The rearrangement uses TRBV28 and TRBJ1-1, with a possible D match to TRBD1 (6 bases). The CDR3 is 16 residues long. From germline, CDR1 is MDHEN and CDR2 SYDVKM. V lost 1 base, J lost 0 bases, and 12 bases lay in between.

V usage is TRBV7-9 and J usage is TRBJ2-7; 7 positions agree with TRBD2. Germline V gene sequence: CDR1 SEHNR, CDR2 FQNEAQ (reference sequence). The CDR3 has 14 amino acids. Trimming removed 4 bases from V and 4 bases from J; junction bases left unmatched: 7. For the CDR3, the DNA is TGTGCCAGCAGCTCCTTTAGCGGGTCTTACGAGCAGTACTTC. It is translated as CASSSFSGSYEQYF.

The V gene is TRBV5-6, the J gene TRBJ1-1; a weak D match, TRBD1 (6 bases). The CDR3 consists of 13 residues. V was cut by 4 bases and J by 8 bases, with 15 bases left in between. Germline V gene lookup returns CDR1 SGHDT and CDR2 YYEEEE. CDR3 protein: CASSLTDQGEAFF. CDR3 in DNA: TGTGCCAGCAGCCTCACCGACCAGGGGGAAGCTTTCTTT.

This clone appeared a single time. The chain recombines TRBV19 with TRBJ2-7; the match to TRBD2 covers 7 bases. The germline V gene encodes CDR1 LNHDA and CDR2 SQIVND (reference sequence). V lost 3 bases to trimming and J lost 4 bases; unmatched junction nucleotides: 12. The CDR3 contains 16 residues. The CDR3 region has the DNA TGTGCCAGTAGTATTGGGGACTACTCCCTCGGGTACGAGCAGTACTTC. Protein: CASSIGDYSLGYEQYF.

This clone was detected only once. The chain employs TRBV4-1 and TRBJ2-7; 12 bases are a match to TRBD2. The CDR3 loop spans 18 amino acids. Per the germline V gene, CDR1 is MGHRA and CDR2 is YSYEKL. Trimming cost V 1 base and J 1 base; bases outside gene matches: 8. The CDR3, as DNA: TGCGCCAGCAGCCAAGTTCCTAGCGGGAGGGCCACATCCTACGAGCAGTACTTC. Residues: CASSQVPSGRATSYEQYF.

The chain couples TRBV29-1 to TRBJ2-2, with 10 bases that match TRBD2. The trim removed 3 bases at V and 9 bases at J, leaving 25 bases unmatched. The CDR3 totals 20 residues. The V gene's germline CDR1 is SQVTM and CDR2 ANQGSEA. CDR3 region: CSVDSGLIAGGPTLDRELFF. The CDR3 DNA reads TGCAGCGTTGACTCAGGGTTAATAGCGGGAGGCCCCACCCTTGACCGGGAGCTGTTTTTT.

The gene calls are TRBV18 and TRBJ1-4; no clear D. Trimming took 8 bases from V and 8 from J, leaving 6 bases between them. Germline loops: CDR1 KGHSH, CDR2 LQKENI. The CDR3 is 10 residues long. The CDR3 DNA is TGTGCCAGCCGAGAGGAAAAACTGTTTTTT. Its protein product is CASREEKLFF.